This T cell receptor beta chain is drawn from a study of blood T cell repertoires in COVID-19. Unmatched junction bases numbered 5, after V lost 4 bases and J lost 1 base. The CDR3 spans 16 residues. Per germline, CDR1 SGHDN and CDR2 FVKESK. Under the authors' procedure: Estimated nucleated cell counts came from reference gene primer amplification. Here immunoSEQ multiplex PCR was the method, and the copy in TCRdb shows in-frame clones only, minus some. Clone size and the V and J calls come from that table; the DNA yielded D and trimming. This table has around 50,000 clones, around 78% appearing once.

The specimen sequenced was peripheral blood. The rearrangement joins TRBV14 to TRBJ2-2, with 8 bases that match TRBD1. The clonotype was recovered from a human donor in a cohort sampled during active COVID-19. Here the CDR3 DNA reads TGTGCCAGCAGCCCGTACAGGGGGATGAACACCGGGGAGCTGTTTTTT. Translation: CASSPYRGMNTGELFF.